Below are 10 T cell receptor beta chains sequenced from a single sample in a study of TIL therapy for anti-PD-1-resistant metastatic lung cancer. The time point is: pre-treatment sample, taken before nivolumab and TIL therapy. Tumor tissue came from excised metastases, mostly pleural nodules or supraclavicular lymph nodes. Sequencing used immunoSEQ v3. TCRdb's copy holds only in-frame clones and misses some; the assay was immunoSEQ multiplex PCR. The sample carries approximately 92,000 clones, 50% to 70% recorded once. The sequencing used tumor tissue, collected at baseline. The receptors come from a person aged 25-85 years with non-small cell lung cancer.

V gene TRBV10-3 combines with J gene TRBJ2-1; TRBD2 matches 9 bases. Per the germline V gene, CDR1 is ENHRY and CDR2 is SYGVKD. The CDR3 is 21 residues long. The ends lost 6 bases at V and 1 base at J; junction bases unmatched: 22. The CDR3 spells CAIRASGTRGGAGRSYNEQFF. CDR3 DNA sequence: TGTGCCATCAGAGCCTCCGGGACTCGCGGGGGGGCGGGGAGGTCCTACAATGAGCAGTTCTTC.

This clone was detected only a few times. V gene TRBV10-3 combines with J gene TRBJ1-5; 9 bases fit TRBD1. The CDR3 length is 15 residues. Germline V gives CDR1 ENHRY, CDR2 SYGVKD. Trimming took 2 bases from V and 5 from J; bases not matched to a gene: 4. The CDR3 bases are TGTGCCATCAGTGAGGGGGACAGGGCCCATCAGCCCCAGCATTTT. Its protein product is CAISEGDRAHQPQHF.

The CDR3, as DNA: TGTGCCAATGCAAACGGGCCTCAGGGTTACAATGAGCAGTTCTTC. Protein: CANANGPQGYNEQFF. V gene TRBV6-5 combines with J gene TRBJ2-1; D possibly corresponds to TRBD1 (5 bases). Germline values: CDR1 MNHEY, CDR2 SVGAGI. The CDR3 is 15 amino acids. The germline V and J ends were trimmed by 10 bases and 4 bases, with 20 bases remaining between them.

This clone has more than one count but fewer than ten. The CDR3 DNA is TGTGCCAGTAGTATCCCCACCGGACAGTCAGATACGCAGTATTTT. This sequence encodes CASSIPTGQSDTQYF. This chain uses TRBV19 with TRBJ2-3; TRBD1 is a possible D gene (6 bases). The V gene's germline CDR1 is LNHDA and CDR2 SQIVND (reference sequence). Trimming left V 3 bases short and J 4 bases short, with 14 bases between. The CDR3 is made up of 15 amino acids. Based on the CDR3 plus reference TRBV19 and TRBJ2-3, the full variable domain is DGGITQSPKYLFRKEGQNVTLSCEQNLNHDAMYWYRQDPGQGLRLIYYSQIVNDFQKGDIAEGYSVSREKKESFPLTVTSAQKNPTAFYLCASSIPTGQSDTQYFGPGTRLTVL.

This clone was observed a handful of times. The V and J genes are TRBV12-3 or TRBV12-4 and TRBJ2-1; D call uncertain. The CDR3 totals 12 residues. V dropped 3 bases and J dropped 8 bases, with 8 bases sitting between them. The CDR3: CASSLGPDEQFF. CDR3 sequence (DNA): TGTGCCAGCAGTTTGGGTCCCGATGAGCAGTTCTTC.

The chain couples TRBV27 to TRBJ2-7; D might be TRBD1 (6 bases). This CDR3 is built from 16 residues. The germline V gene has CDR1 MNHEY and CDR2 SMNVEV (reference sequence). Trimming removed 2 bases at V and 2 bases at J, with 16 bases between. The CDR3 here is CASSLIAQGMTYEQYF. The CDR3 DNA reads TGTGCCAGCAGTTTAATCGCGCAGGGGATGACCTACGAGCAGTACTTC.

This clone was counted only a few times. V gene TRBV5-4 combines with J gene TRBJ1-3; D is ambiguous. The CDR3 contains 16 residues. Deletions cut 0 bases from V and 0 bases from J, with 10 bases between. The germline V gene encodes CDR1 SGHNT and CDR2 YYREEE (reference sequence). CDR3 in amino acids: CASSLDVAGSGNTIYF. The CDR3, as DNA: TGTGCCAGCAGCTTGGATGTGGCGGGCTCTGGAAACACCATATATTTT.

The chain carries TRBV28 and TRBJ2-5, with 7 bases aligning to TRBD1. This CDR3 is built from 16 residues. Germline-derived CDR1 and CDR2 are MDHEN and SYDVKM. J gave up 5 bases and V 11 bases, and 20 bases lay outside the gene matches. CDR3 loop: CAYSTGKSSGTETQYF. The DNA for the CDR3 is TGTGCCTACTCGACAGGGAAATCGAGTGGGACGGAGACCCAGTACTTC.

At least ten counts were recorded for this clone. J is TRBJ2-2 and V is TRBV7-5; the tabulated D call, TRBD2, remains unverified against the DNA. TRBV7-5 is reported as a pseudogene. The CDR3 extends over 13 amino acids. The CDR3 nucleotides read TGTGTCAGAAGCTCCCCCCCCCTCGGGGAGCTGTTTTTT. Its protein is CVRSSPPLGELFF.

This clone was found a few times. This chain uses TRBV7-2 with TRBJ2-2; 8 bases agree with TRBD2. Germline lookup yields CDR1 SGHTA and CDR2 FQGNSA. The CDR3 has 15 residues. With 5 bases clipped from V and 7 bases from J, the junction kept 9 bases outside the gene matches. The CDR3 protein is CASSPGVAGIGELFF. DNA for the CDR3: TGTGCCAGCAGCCCCGGGGTAGCGGGGATCGGGGAGCTGTTTTTT.